The present entry profiles one T cell receptor beta chain with its context. This entry comes from a study of blood T cell repertoires in COVID-19. As for the study in general: Acute-phase and convalescent COVID-19 samples originated in the United States, Italy and Spain.

Here immunoSEQ multiplex PCR was the method, and the copy in TCRdb shows in-frame clones only, minus some. The repertoire has 75,000 to 90,000 clones, 85% of them found once; the top ten carry over 15%. Unmatched junction bases numbered 9, after V lost 3 bases and J lost 3 bases. Germline CDR1 reads SGHVS; CDR2 reads FQNEAQ. This CDR3 has 17 amino acids. The TCR was taken from a man older than 75 with active or convalescent COVID-19. J is TRBJ2-1 and V is TRBV7-8, with 9 bases fitting TRBD2. Sequencing used peripheral blood. The CDR3 bases are TGTGCCAGCAGCTTCCCCAGGAGACTAGCGGTCTACAATGAGCAGTTCTTC. Translating gives CASSFPRRLAVYNEQFF.